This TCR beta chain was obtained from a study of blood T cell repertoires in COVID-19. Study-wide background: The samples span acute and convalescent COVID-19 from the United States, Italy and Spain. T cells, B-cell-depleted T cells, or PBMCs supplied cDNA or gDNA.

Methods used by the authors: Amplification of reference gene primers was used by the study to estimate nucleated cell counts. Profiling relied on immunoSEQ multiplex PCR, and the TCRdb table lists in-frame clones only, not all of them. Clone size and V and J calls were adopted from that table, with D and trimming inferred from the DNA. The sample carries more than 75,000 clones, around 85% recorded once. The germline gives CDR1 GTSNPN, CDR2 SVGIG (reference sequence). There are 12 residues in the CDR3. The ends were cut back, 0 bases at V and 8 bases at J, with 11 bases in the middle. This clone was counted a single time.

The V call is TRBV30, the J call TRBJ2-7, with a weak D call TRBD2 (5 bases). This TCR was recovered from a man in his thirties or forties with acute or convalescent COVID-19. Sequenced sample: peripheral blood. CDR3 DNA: TGTGCCTGGAGTGTCGCGAGGGCACAGCAGTACTTC. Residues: CAWSVARAQQYF.